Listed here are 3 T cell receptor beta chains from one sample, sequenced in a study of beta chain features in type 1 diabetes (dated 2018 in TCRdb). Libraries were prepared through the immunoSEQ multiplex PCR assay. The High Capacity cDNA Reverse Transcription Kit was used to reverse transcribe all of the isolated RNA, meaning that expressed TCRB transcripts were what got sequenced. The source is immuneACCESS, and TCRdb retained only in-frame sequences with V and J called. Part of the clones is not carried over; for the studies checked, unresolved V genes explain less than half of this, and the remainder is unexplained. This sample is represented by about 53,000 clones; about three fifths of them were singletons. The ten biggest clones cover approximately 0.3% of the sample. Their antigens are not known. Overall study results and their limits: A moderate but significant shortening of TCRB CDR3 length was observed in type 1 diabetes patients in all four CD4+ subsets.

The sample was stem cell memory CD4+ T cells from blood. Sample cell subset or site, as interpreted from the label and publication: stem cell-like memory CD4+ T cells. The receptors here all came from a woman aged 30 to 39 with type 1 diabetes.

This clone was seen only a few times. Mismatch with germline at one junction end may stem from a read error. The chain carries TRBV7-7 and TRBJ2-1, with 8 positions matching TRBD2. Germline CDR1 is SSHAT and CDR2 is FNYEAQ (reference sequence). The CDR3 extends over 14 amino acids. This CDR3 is CASSLGGLVHEQFF. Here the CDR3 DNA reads TGTGCTAGCAGCTTAGGGGGACTAGTGCATGAGCAGTTCTTC.

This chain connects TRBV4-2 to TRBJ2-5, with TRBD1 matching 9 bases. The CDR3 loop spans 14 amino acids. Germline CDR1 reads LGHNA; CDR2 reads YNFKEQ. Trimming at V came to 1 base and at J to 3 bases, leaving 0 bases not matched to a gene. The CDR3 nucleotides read TGTGCCAGCAGCCAAGGACAGGGGGAAGAGACCCAGTACTTC. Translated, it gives CASSQGQGEETQYF.

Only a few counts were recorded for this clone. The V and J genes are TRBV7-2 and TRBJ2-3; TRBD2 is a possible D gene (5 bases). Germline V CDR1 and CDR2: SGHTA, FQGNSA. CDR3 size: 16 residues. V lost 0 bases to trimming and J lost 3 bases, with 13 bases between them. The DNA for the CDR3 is TGTGCCAGCAGCTTAGCGATCTCGTTAGCGACAGATACGCAGTATTTT. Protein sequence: CASSLAISLATDTQYF.